These 20 T cell receptor beta chains were sequenced from one sample in a study of technical replicates of blood from a handful of donors. Measured with immunoSEQ multiplex PCR; TCRdb has only the in-frame clones, and not every one. Of about 75,000 clones in the sample, roughly 89% were seen once. Sequenced: T cells isolated from PBMCs. Receptors originate from a human donor in good health. Some clones in this sample may be carry-over from other donors' samples.

This sequence joins TRBV18 and TRBJ2-7; the D is unclear. The CDR3 covers 12 residues. Per germline, CDR1 KGHSH and CDR2 LQKENI. V lost 3 bases, J lost 2 bases, and 5 bases lay in between. DNA for the CDR3: TGTGCCAGCTCACCTGGGCCCTACGAGCAGTACTTC. Translating gives CASSPGPYEQYF. Variable domain in full (rest from reference TRBV18 and TRBJ2-7): NAGVMQNPRHLVRRRGQEARLRCSPMKGHSHVYWYRQLPEEGLKFMVYLQKENIIDESGMPKERFSAEFPKEGPSILRIQQVVRGDSAAYFCASSPGPYEQYFGPGTRLTVT.

The gene calls are TRBV4-1 and TRBJ2-7; the D gene is possibly TRBD1 (6 bases). V was shortened by 4 bases and J by 2 bases, with 12 bases between the two germline ends. Germline CDR1 is MGHRA and CDR2 is YSYEKL. The CDR3 sequence is 14 residues long. CDR3 bases: TGCGCCAGCAGCCTCGGCCGGGACACCTACGAGCAGTACTTC. Its protein is CASSLGRDTYEQYF.

The chain combines TRBV5-5 with TRBJ1-5; D remains unclear. V gave up 2 bases and J gave up 9 bases, with 9 bases separating them. There are 12 residues in the CDR3. The V gene's germline CDR1 is SGHKS and CDR2 YYEKEE (reference sequence). The CDR3 loop reads CASSFSVGPQHF. The CDR3 nucleotides read TGTGCCAGCAGCTTCTCCGTCGGGCCCCAGCATTTT.

The genes are TRBV11-3 and TRBJ2-2; 12 bases align to TRBD1. V lost 5 bases, J lost 0 bases, and 4 bases stayed unmatched. The CDR3 totals 17 residues. CDR1 and CDR2 from the germline V gene are SGHNT and YENEEA. The DNA for the CDR3 is TGTGCCAGCAGCCCCAGGGACAGGGGGCCGAACACCGGGGAGCTGTTTTTT. Its translation: CASSPRDRGPNTGELFF. Filled out from reference TRBV11-3 and TRBJ2-2, the complete variable domain reads EAGVVQSPRYKIIEKKQPVAFWCNPISGHNTLYWYLQNLGQGPELLIRYENEEAVDDSQLPKDRFSAERLKGVDSTLKIQPAELGDSAVYLCASSPRDRGPNTGELFFGEGSRLTVL.

The rearrangement joins TRBV19 to TRBJ2-3; TRBD2 agrees at 13 bases. Germline values: CDR1 LNHDA, CDR2 SQIVND (reference sequence). Trimming removed 4 bases from V and 5 bases from J; junction bases left unmatched: 3. There are 15 residues in the CDR3. Here the CDR3 reads CASSKLAGGGDTQYF. The CDR3 DNA follows: TGTGCCAGTAGTAAACTAGCGGGAGGGGGAGATACGCAGTATTTT.

V usage is TRBV4-1 and J usage is TRBJ1-4; a weak D match, TRBD1 (5 bases). The CDR3 covers 16 residues. Germline-derived CDR1 and CDR2 are MGHRA and YSYEKL. V dropped 3 bases and J dropped 8 bases, with 19 bases sitting between them. CDR3 DNA: TGCGCCAGCAGCCAGCCAGGGAGGGGAGGTCAGGAAAAACTGTTTTTT. Residues: CASSQPGRGGQEKLFF.

V and J are TRBV5-6 and TRBJ1-5, with D possibly being TRBD1 (5 bases). The germline CDR1 and CDR2 sequences are SGHDT and YYEEEE. The CDR3 consists of 15 residues. V was clipped by 6 bases and J by 3 bases, with 16 bases between them. The CDR3 nucleotides read TGTGCCAGCAACAGGTACTCTCTCATCAATCAGCCCCAGCATTTT. This translates into CASNRYSLINQPQHF.

V and J are TRBV30 and TRBJ2-3; the match to TRBD2 covers 9 bases. Germline values: CDR1 GTSNPN, CDR2 SVGIG (reference sequence). The CDR3 runs to 13 residues. The ends lost 4 bases at V and 5 bases at J; junction bases unmatched: 4. For the CDR3, the DNA is TGTGCCTGGACTAGCGGGGCGGGAGATACGCAGTATTTT. It translates to CAWTSGAGDTQYF. Variable domain in full (rest from reference TRBV30 and TRBJ2-3): SQTIHQWPATLVQPVGSPLSLECTVEGTSNPNLYWYRQAAGRGLQLLFYSVGIGQISSEVPQNLSASRPQDRQFILSSKKLLLSDSGFYLCAWTSGAGDTQYFGPGTRLTVL.

The rearrangement joins TRBV7-3 to TRBJ2-1, with 10 bases identical to TRBD2. The CDR3 spans 16 residues. The V gene end was trimmed by 3 bases and the J gene end by 9 bases; junction bases not matched to a gene: 11. Germline V gene lookup returns CDR1 SGHTA and CDR2 FQGTGA. CDR3 DNA: TGTGCCAGCAGCTTGGTAGCGGGGGGTGAGTCTGGTGAGCAGTTCTTC. Protein sequence: CASSLVAGGESGEQFF.

V gene TRBV19 combines with J gene TRBJ2-7, with D possibly being TRBD1 (6 bases). In germline, CDR1 is LNHDA, CDR2 SQIVND (reference sequence). The CDR3 sequence is 14 residues long. V lost 4 bases and J 6 bases, leaving 16 bases between the germline ends. The CDR3 nucleotides are TGTGCCAGTAGTAAGGGACAAGATACACTCGAGCAGTACTTC. Protein product: CASSKGQDTLEQYF.

The V call is TRBV7-9, the J call TRBJ2-3, with a weak D call TRBD1 (5 bases). V was pared by 5 bases and J by 6 bases, with 12 bases between. CDR1 is SEHNR, CDR2 FQNEAQ, per germline (reference sequence). CDR3 length: 13 amino acids. The CDR3 loop is CASSQGRQDTQYF. In DNA form, the CDR3 reads TGTGCCAGCAGCCAGGGCAGGCAGGATACGCAGTATTTT.

The chain joins TRBV7-3 to TRBJ1-1; D is unclear. Trimming took off 5 bases at V and 5 bases at J, with 15 bases between the two ends. This CDR3 is 14 amino acids long. Germline lookup yields CDR1 SGHTA and CDR2 FQGTGA. The DNA of the CDR3 is TGTGCCAGCAGCCCCCCCGGGAGACCGACTGAAGCTTTCTTT. It yields the protein CASSPPGRPTEAFF.

The CDR3, as DNA: TGTGCCAGCAGTGAAGTGCAGGGGGAGCTGTTTTTT. Its protein is CASSEVQGELFF. This sequence joins TRBV6-1 and TRBJ2-2; D is unresolved. CDR3 length: 12 amino acids. V dropped 1 base and J dropped 8 bases, with 5 bases sitting between them. Germline V gene lookup returns CDR1 MNHNS and CDR2 SASEGT.

The gene calls are TRBV15 and TRBJ1-1; TRBD1 aligns across 7 bases. V lost 5 bases and J lost 1; bases outside the gene matches: 4. Germline CDR1 LNHNV, CDR2 YYDKDF (reference sequence). The CDR3 length is 14 residues. CDR3 bases: TGTGCCACCAGCCTAGGACAGGAGAACACTGAAGCTTTCTTT. It specifies CATSLGQENTEAFF.

The chain has TRBV11-2 and TRBJ2-7; 8 positions match TRBD2. The junction had 8 bases not matched to a gene; V was cut back by 6 bases and J by 4 bases. The V gene's germline CDR1 is SGHAT and CDR2 FQNNGV. The CDR3 consists of 14 residues. The CDR3 loop is CASRKNAGGYEQYF. The CDR3 DNA reads as TGTGCCAGCAGAAAAAACGCGGGGGGATACGAGCAGTACTTC.

The J gene is TRBJ2-5, the V gene TRBV4-1; no clear D. The germline V gene has CDR1 MGHRA and CDR2 YSYEKL. V lost 0 bases and J 5 bases, leaving 19 bases between the germline ends. The CDR3 has 17 residues. In DNA, the CDR3 is TGCGCCAGCAGCCAAGAAAGGCGAGGAAGAGGTGGGGAGACCCAGTACTTC. Amino acids: CASSQERRGRGGETQYF.

This chain connects TRBV20-1 to TRBJ2-3, with D unresolved. This CDR3 spans 11 amino acids. Germline CDR1 reads DFQATT; CDR2 reads SNEGSKA (reference sequence). Trimming pared 6 bases from V and 0 bases from J, leaving 4 bases between. CDR3 sequence (DNA): TGCAGTGCGACAAGCACAGATACGCAGTATTTT. Translation gives CSATSTDTQYF.

This chain uses TRBV5-4 with TRBJ2-4; 7 bases fit TRBD2. The germline V gene encodes CDR1 SGHNT and CDR2 YYREEE (reference sequence). Trimming removed 2 bases from V and 0 bases from J; junction bases left unmatched: 11. The CDR3 extends over 18 amino acids. CDR3 protein: CASSFRSSGGLAKNIQYF. The CDR3 nucleotides read TGTGCCAGCAGCTTCAGGTCTAGCGGAGGACTAGCCAAAAACATTCAGTACTTC.

The chain links TRBV5-1 to TRBJ2-5, with 7 nucleotides matching TRBD2. This CDR3 has 15 residues. Germline CDR1 SGHRS, CDR2 YFSETQ. V lost 1 base, J lost 5 bases, and 8 bases stayed unmatched. CDR3 nucleotides: TGCGCCAGCAGCTTGTTCCCCACTAGCGCCGAGACCCAGTACTTC. Its translation: CASSLFPTSAETQYF.

The chain joins TRBV9 to TRBJ2-7, with TRBD2 matching 13 bases. The CDR3 extends over 16 amino acids. Germline V gene sequence: CDR1 SGDLS, CDR2 YYNGEE. V lost 0 bases and J lost 5; bases outside the gene matches: 5. CDR3 bases: TGTGCCAGCAGCGTAGCTCAACTAGCGGGGGGGCACGAGCAGTACTTC. It yields the protein CASSVAQLAGGHEQYF.